This TCR beta chain comes out of a study of CXCR3-negative and CXCR3-positive naive CD8 T cells (dated by TCRdb to the late 2010s). In terms of the full investigation: In total, some 130 million TRB reads were obtained, or roughly 1.5 +/- 0.3 million reads per library. Data from roughly twelve donors, pooled across two independent experiments, went into the diversity and physicochemical repertoire analyses. The TRBV-TRBJ cluster analysis covered naive subsets from a handful of donors and memory cells from 3 donors. Results and caveats for the whole study, not just this receptor: Compared with CXCR3-negative naive cells, CXCR3-positive naive cells had TRB CDR3s with higher hydrophobicity (lower Kidera factor 4), lower energy, and higher strength and volume indices. Both naive subsets had comparably high repertoire diversity, while memory CD8+ T cells had much lower repertoire diversity. TRBV-TRBJ usage was similar between naive CXCR3-negative and CXCR3-positive cells from the same donor, while memory cells showed distinct patterns. Because surface CD5, which has been linked to self-reactivity in mice, was comparable between naive subsets, TCR interaction strength was also inferred from TRB CDR3 physicochemical properties. Because CXCR3 expression was partially decreased after cryopreservation, freshly isolated PBMCs were used for most assays.

Sequenced using a NextSeq 550. The Human TCR Profiling Kit (MiLaboratory) was used to prepare UMI-labeled 5' RACE TRB cDNA libraries. The full amount of extracted RNA was used for cDNA synthesis, and the full amount of resulting cDNA was used for PCR amplification. Libraries were prepared in parallel using an identical number of PCR cycles. Per the source publication's procedure: About 48,000 +/- 9,800 unique UMI-labeled TRB cDNA molecules per library were extracted with MIGEC and MiXCR, with at least two reads per UMI required. An average of approximately 40,000 +/- 10,000 functional in-frame TRB CDR3 nucleotide clonotypes without stop codons was found per library. After each sample was downsampled to 5000 UMI-labeled TRB molecules, VDJtools was used to calculate diversity metrics such as normalized Shannon-Wiener and Chao1. VDJtools computed clonotype-size-weighted physicochemical properties of the central five CDR3 residues: interaction energy, strength, volume and Kidera factor 4. Reprocessed by TCRdb, the reads give a single entry per CDR3 protein sequence, without DNA. Here the V and J calls rest on TCRdb's processing, not on the authors' analysis. The sample has about 85,000 distinct CDR3 sequences on record. The ten largest clones add up to 0.82% of the sample.

Remarks on this clonotype: Which antigen it targets is not known.

The CDR3 measures 13 amino acids from cysteine to phenylalanine. The DNA is unrecorded. Taken from the germline V gene, the CDR1 and CDR2 loops are ENHRY and SYGVKD. Each CD8+ T cell subset was flow-sorted in triplicate, with some 300,000 cells per subset placed directly into RLT lysis buffer. Naive CD8+ T cells were defined stringently as CD45RO-CCR7+CD27+CD95- to exclude memory contaminants. Standard density gradient centrifugation was used to isolate peripheral blood mononuclear cells from buffy coats. Naive CXCR3-negative and CXCR3-positive CD8+ T cells were flow-sorted on a FACSAria III. Total RNA was extracted from sorted cells with an RNeasy Mini Kit.

This TCR came from a human donor in good health. Some clones in this sample may be carry-over from other donors' samples. Sequenced: naive CXCR3+ CD8+ T cells from blood. The cell subset or site label, read with the paper, signifies: CD45RO-CCR7+CD27+CD95- naive CD8+ T cells expressing CXCR3 (TNR3+). The chain couples TRBV10-3 to TRBJ2-2; TCRdb selects TRBD1, and the lack of DNA leaves this call unchecked. The CDR3 region: CATGDPNTGELFF.